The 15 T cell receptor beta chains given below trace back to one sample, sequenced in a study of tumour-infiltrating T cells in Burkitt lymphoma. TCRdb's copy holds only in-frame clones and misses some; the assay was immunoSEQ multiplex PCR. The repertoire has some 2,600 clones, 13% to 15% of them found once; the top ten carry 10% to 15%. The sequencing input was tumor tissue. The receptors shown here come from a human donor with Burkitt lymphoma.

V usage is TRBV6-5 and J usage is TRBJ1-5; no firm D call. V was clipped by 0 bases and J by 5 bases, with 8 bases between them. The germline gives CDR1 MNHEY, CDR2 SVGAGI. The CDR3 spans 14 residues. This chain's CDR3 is CASSYSRQDQPQHF. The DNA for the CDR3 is TGTGCCAGCAGTTACTCTAGGCAGGATCAGCCCCAGCATTTT.

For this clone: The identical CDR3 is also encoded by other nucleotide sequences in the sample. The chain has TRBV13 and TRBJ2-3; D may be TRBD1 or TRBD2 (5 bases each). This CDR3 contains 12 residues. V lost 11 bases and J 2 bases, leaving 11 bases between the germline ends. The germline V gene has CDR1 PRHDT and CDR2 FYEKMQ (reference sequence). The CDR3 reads CAAGGPTDTQYF. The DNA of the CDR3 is TGTGCCGCTGGGGGACCCACAGATACGCAGTATTTT.

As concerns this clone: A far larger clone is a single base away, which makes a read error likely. The CDR3 region is CASSQGLTDTQYF. In DNA, the CDR3 is TGTGCCAGCAGCCAAGGACTGACAGATACGCAGTATTTT. The chain links TRBV5-7 to TRBJ2-3, with a possible D match to TRBD2 (5 bases). TRBV5-7 is filed as an ORF, its function uncertain. With 4 bases removed from V and 3 bases from J, the gap between germline ends came to 9 bases. This CDR3 contains 13 residues.

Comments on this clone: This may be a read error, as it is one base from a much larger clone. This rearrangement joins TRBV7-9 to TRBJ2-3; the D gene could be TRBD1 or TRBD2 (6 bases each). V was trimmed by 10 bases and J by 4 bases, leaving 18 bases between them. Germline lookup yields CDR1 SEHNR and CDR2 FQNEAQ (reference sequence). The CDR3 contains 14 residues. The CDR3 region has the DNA TGTGCCAACAGTCCGTGGGGGGCCCCAGATACGCAGTATTTT. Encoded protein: CANSPWGAPDTQYF.

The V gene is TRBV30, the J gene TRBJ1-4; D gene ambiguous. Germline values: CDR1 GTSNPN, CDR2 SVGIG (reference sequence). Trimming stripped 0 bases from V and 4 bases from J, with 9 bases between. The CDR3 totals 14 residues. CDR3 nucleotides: TGTGCCTGGAGTGTAGCCAGTCTTAATGAAAAACTGTTTTTT. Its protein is CAWSVASLNEKLFF.

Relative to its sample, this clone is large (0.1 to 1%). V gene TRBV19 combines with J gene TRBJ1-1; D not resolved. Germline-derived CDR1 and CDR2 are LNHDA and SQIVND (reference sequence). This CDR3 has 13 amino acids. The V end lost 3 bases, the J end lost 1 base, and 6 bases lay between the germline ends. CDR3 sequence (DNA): TGTGCCAGTAGTATGGTGGGGAACACTGAAGCTTTCTTT. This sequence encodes CASSMVGNTEAFF.

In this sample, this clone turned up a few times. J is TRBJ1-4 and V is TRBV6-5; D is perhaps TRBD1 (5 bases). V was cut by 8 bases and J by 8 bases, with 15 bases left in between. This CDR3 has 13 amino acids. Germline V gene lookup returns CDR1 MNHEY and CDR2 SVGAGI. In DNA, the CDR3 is TGTGCCAGCGGGGGGAGGGTTGGGGAAAAACTGTTTTTT. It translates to CASGGRVGEKLFF.

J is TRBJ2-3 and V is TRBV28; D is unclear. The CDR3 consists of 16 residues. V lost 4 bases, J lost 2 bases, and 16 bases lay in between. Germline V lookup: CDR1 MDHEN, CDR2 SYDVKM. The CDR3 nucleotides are TGTGCCAGCAGTTCAGTCGACATGTCTTACACAGATACGCAGTATTTT. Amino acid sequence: CASSSVDMSYTDTQYF.

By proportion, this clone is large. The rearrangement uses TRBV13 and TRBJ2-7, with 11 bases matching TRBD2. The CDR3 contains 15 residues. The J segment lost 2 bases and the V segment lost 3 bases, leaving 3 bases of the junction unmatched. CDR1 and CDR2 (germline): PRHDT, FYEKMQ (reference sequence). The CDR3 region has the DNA TGTGCCAGCAGCTTCTCTAGCGGGGGGACCTACGAGCAGTACTTC. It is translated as CASSFSSGGTYEQYF.

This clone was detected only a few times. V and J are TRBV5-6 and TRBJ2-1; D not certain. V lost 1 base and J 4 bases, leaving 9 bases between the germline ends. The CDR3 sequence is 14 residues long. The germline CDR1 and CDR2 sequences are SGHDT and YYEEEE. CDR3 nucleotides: TGTGCCAGCAGCTTGCAACTTTTTTACAATGAGCAGTTCTTC. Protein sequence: CASSLQLFYNEQFF.

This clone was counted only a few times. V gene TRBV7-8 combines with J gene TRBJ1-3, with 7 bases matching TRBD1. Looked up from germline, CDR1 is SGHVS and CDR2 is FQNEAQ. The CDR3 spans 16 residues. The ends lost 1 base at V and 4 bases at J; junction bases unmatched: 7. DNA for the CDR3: TGTGCCAGCAGCTTAGGAGCCAGGGGGGCCGGAAACACCATATATTTT. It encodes CASSLGARGAGNTIYF.

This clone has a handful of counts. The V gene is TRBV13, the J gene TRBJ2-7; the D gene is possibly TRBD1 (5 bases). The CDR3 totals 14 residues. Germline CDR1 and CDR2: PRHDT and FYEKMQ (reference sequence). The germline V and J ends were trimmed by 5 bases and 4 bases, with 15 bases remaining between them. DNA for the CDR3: TGTGCCAGCAGCCGGCTTTGGGGCAAATACGAGCAGTACTTC. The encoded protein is CASSRLWGKYEQYF.

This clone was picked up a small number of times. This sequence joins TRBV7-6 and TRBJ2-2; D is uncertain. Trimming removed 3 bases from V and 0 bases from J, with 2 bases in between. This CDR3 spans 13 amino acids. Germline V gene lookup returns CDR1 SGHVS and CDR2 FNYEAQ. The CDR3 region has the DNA TGTGCCAGCAGCTTCGCGAACACCGGGGAGCTGTTTTTT. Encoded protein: CASSFANTGELFF.

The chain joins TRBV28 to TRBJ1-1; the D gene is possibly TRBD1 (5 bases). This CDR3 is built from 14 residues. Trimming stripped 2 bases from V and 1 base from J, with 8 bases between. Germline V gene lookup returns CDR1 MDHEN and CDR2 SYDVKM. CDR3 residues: CASSLRTSNTEAFF. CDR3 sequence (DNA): TGTGCCAGCAGTTTACGGACATCGAACACTGAAGCTTTCTTT.

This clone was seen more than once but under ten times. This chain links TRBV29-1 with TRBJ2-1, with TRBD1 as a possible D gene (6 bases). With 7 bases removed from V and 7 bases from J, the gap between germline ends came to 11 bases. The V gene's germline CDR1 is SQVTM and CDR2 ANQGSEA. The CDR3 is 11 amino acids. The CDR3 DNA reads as TGCAGCGAGGGGGTTGGGAATGAGCAGTTCTTC. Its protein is CSEGVGNEQFF.